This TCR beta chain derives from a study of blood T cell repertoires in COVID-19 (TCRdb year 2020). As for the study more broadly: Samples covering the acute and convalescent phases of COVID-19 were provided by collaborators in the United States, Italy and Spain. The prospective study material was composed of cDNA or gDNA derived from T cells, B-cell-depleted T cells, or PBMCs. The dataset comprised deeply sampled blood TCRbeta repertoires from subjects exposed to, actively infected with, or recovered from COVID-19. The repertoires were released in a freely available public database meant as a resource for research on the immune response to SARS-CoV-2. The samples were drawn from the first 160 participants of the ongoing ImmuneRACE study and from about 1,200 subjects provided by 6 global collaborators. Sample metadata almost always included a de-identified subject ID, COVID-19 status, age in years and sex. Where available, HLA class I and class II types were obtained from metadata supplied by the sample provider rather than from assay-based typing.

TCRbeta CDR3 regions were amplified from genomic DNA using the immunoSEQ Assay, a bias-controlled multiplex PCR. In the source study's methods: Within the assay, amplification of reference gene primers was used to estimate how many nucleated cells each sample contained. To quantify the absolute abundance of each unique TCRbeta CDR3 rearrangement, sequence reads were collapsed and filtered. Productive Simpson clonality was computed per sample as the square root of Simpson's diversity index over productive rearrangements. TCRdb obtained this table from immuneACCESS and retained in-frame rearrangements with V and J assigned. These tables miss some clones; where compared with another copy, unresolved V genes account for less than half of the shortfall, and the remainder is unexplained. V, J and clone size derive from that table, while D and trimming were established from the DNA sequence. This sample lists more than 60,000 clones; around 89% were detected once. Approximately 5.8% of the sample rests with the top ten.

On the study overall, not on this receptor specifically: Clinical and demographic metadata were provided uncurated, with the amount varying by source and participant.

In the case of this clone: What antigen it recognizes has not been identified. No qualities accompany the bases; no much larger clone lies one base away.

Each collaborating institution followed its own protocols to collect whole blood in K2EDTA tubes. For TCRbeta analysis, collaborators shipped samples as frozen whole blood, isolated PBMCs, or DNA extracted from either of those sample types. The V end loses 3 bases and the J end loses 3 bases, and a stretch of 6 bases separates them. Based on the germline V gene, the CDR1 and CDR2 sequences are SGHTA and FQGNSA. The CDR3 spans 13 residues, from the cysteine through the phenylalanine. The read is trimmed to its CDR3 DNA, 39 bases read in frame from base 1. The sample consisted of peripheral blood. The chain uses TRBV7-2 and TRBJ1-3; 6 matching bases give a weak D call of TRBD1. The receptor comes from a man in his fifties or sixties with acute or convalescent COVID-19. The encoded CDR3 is CASSLDSGNTIYF. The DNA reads TGTGCCAGCAGCTTGGACAGTGGAAACACCATATATTTT.